These 19 T cell receptor beta chains were all obtained from the same sample, sequenced in a study of blood T cell repertoires in COVID-19. Method: immunoSEQ multiplex PCR; TCRdb's copy keeps in-frame clones and lacks some. The repertoire has some 150,000 clones, approximately 80% of them found once; the top ten carry 3% to 3.5%. Sequencing was done on a sample of peripheral blood. Every receptor here comes from a woman aged 80 or over with acute or convalescent COVID-19.

This rearrangement joins TRBV3-1 (or the pseudogene TRBV3-2) to TRBJ1-5; maybe TRBD1 (6 bases). Trimming cost V 5 bases and J 4 bases, with 12 bases left between them. CDR3 length: 14 amino acids. Germline V gene lookup returns CDR1 LGHDT and CDR2 YNNKEL (reference sequence). CDR3 nucleotides: TGTGCCAGCAGCTACGGACAGATAAATCAGCCCCAGCATTTT. It is translated as CASSYGQINQPQHF.

The gene calls are TRBV6-2 or TRBV6-3 and TRBJ1-5; TRBD1 agrees at 7 bases. The CDR3 has 15 residues. Losses at the gene ends were 6 bases for V and 0 bases for J; bases not matched to a gene: 5. Germline loops: CDR1 MNHEY, CDR2 SVGEGT. The CDR3 reads CASSPGQSSNQPQHF. The DNA of the CDR3 is TGTGCCAGCAGCCCGGGACAGAGTAGCAATCAGCCCCAGCATTTT.

The CDR3 bases are TGTGCCAGCAGCTTAGGTCCAGGGGCGTCTGGAAACACCATATATTTT. Translation gives CASSLGPGASGNTIYF. The chain has TRBV7-3 and TRBJ1-3, with D possibly matching TRBD1 (6 bases). This CDR3 is built from 16 residues. The V gene lost 2 bases and the J gene lost 1 base, with 12 bases spanning the gap. Germline lookup yields CDR1 SGHTA and CDR2 FQGTGA.

This rearrangement joins TRBV27 to TRBJ2-1, with TRBD1 as a possible D gene (8 bases). In germline, CDR1 is MNHEY, CDR2 SMNVEV (reference sequence). Trimming pared 5 bases from V and 8 bases from J, leaving 25 bases between. The CDR3 loop spans 17 amino acids. The CDR3 sequence: CASSLRPYRGGEYEQFF. The CDR3 DNA reads as TGTGCCAGCAGTCTCCGGCCCTACAGGGGGGGCGAGTATGAGCAGTTCTTC.

This clone was detected only once. This chain joins TRBV27 and TRBJ2-1; 14 bases agree with TRBD2. Germline V CDR1 and CDR2: MNHEY, SMNVEV (reference sequence). Trimming at V came to 3 bases and at J to 5 bases, leaving 12 bases not matched to a gene. CDR3 length: 19 residues. The DNA for the CDR3 is TGTGCCAGCAGTTTCCGAACCTCCGGGACTAGCGGGAGACACAATGAGCAGTTCTTC. The encoded protein is CASSFRTSGTSGRHNEQFF.

The V and J genes are TRBV15 and TRBJ1-3; 7 nucleotides align to TRBD1. Germline assignment: CDR1 LNHNV and CDR2 YYDKDF (reference sequence). The CDR3 loop spans 14 amino acids. The J segment lost 0 bases and the V segment lost 8 bases, leaving 4 bases of the junction unmatched. CDR3 DNA sequence: TGTGCCACCCGGGACAGCCTCTCTGGAAACACCATATATTTT. It is translated as CATRDSLSGNTIYF.

This clone was detected a few times. The J gene is TRBJ2-2, the V gene TRBV3-1 (or the pseudogene TRBV3-2), with a tentative D call TRBD2 (5 bases). V lost 2 bases, J lost 3 bases, and 19 bases lay in between. CDR3 length: 18 residues. Germline V gene lookup returns CDR1 LGHDT and CDR2 YNNKEL (reference sequence). CDR3 region: CASSQHPGRLAYTGELFF. CDR3 sequence (DNA): TGTGCCAGCAGCCAACACCCTGGGCGTCTAGCTTACACCGGGGAGCTGTTTTTT.

The chain links TRBV3-1 (or the pseudogene TRBV3-2) to TRBJ1-4; 12 positions match TRBD1. Losses at the gene ends were 1 base for V and 7 bases for J; bases not matched to a gene: 13. The CDR3 is 19 amino acids. Germline CDR1 reads LGHDT; CDR2 reads YNNKEL (reference sequence). CDR3 residues: CASSQVRGTGGAESEKLFF. For the CDR3, the DNA is TGTGCCAGCAGCCAAGTAAGGGGGACAGGGGGCGCGGAGAGTGAAAAACTGTTTTTT.

This clone showed up just once. The chain uses TRBV7-3 and TRBJ2-7, with a weak D call TRBD2 (7 bases). From germline, CDR1 is SGHTA and CDR2 FQGTGA. The CDR3 spans 13 residues. V gave up 5 bases and J gave up 5 bases, with 13 bases separating them. CDR3 residues: CASSPQGGDEQYF. CDR3 DNA sequence: TGTGCCAGCAGCCCTCAAGGGGGGGACGAGCAGTACTTC.

In its sample, this clone was seen a few times. This sequence joins TRBV19 and TRBJ2-3; perhaps TRBD1 as D (6 bases). CDR1 and CDR2 (germline): LNHDA, SQIVND (reference sequence). The CDR3 totals 15 residues. The V gene lost 7 bases and the J gene lost 1 base, with 15 bases spanning the gap. The CDR3 loop is CASKIWDTGTDTQYF. The CDR3, as DNA: TGTGCCAGTAAAATATGGGACACAGGCACAGATACGCAGTATTTT.

The chain recombines TRBV3-1 (or the pseudogene TRBV3-2) with TRBJ1-2; D is uncertain. Trimming took 3 bases from V and 5 from J, leaving 10 bases between them. The CDR3 length is 13 residues. CDR1 is LGHDT, CDR2 YNNKEL, per germline (reference sequence). The chain's CDR3 is CASSQRTDYGYTF. The CDR3 DNA follows: TGTGCCAGCAGCCAGCGAACAGATTATGGCTACACCTTC.

The chain combines TRBV25-1 with TRBJ2-6; D gene unclear. V gave up 4 bases and J gave up 0 bases, with 10 bases separating them. The CDR3 spans 16 residues. Germline values: CDR1 MGHDK, CDR2 SYGVNS. CDR3: CASSGQKSSGANVLTF. DNA of the CDR3: TGTGCCAGCAGTGGCCAGAAAAGCTCTGGGGCCAACGTCCTGACTTTC.

J is TRBJ1-4 and V is TRBV28; D call uncertain. The CDR3 has 13 amino acids. The V and J ends lost 7 bases and 0 bases respectively, with 6 bases between them. Germline V gene lookup returns CDR1 MDHEN and CDR2 SYDVKM. The CDR3 DNA is TGTGCCAGCAAGAGGGCAACTAATGAAAAACTGTTTTTT. Protein product: CASKRATNEKLFF.

This clone was detected only once. The chain uses TRBV6-5 and TRBJ1-1; D ambiguous. Trimming removed 6 bases at V and 1 base at J, with 9 bases between. The CDR3 extends over 13 amino acids. The germline V gene has CDR1 MNHEY and CDR2 SVGAGI. The CDR3 reads CASRSSPNTEAFF. CDR3 nucleotides: TGTGCCAGCAGGTCCAGTCCGAACACTGAAGCTTTCTTT.

This chain links TRBV7-9 with TRBJ1-2; 8 positions match TRBD1. Germline CDR1 is SEHNR and CDR2 is FQNEAQ (reference sequence). Trimming removed 5 bases from V and 2 bases from J; junction bases left unmatched: 4. The CDR3 has 14 amino acids. In nucleotides, the CDR3 is TGTGCCAGCAGCCCGGGACAGGTCAACTATGGCTACACCTTC. Translating gives CASSPGQVNYGYTF.

V and J are TRBV5-6 and TRBJ1-5; D gene ambiguous. There are 14 residues in the CDR3. V was shortened by 1 base and J by 5 bases, with 10 bases between the two germline ends. Germline V gene sequence: CDR1 SGHDT, CDR2 YYEEEE. The CDR3 loop reads CASSLTSGYQPQHF. CDR3 sequence (DNA): TGTGCCAGCAGCTTGACCTCGGGTTATCAGCCCCAGCATTTT. Full variable domain (rest looked up from reference TRBV5-6 and TRBJ1-5): DAGVTQSPTHLIKTRGQQVTLRCSPKSGHDTVSWYQQALGQGPQFIFQYYEEEERQRGNFPDRFSGHQFPNYSSELNVNALLLGDSALYLCASSLTSGYQPQHFGDGTRLSIL.

This clone was counted once. The chain combines TRBV5-1 with TRBJ1-6; perhaps TRBD1 as D (6 bases). The CDR3 consists of 16 residues. Germline loops: CDR1 SGHRS, CDR2 YFSETQ. V was trimmed by 2 bases and J by 5 bases, leaving 14 bases between them. In DNA, the CDR3 is TGCGCCAGCAGCTTAGAGGGACACCGTGATAATTCACCCCTCCACTTT. Amino acids: CASSLEGHRDNSPLHF. The whole variable domain, remainder taken from reference TRBV5-1 and TRBJ1-6, is KAGVTQTPRYLIKTRGQQVTLSCSPISGHRSVSWYQQTPGQGLQFLFEYFSETQRNKGNFPGRFSGRQFSNSRSEMNVSTLELGDSALYLCASSLEGHRDNSPLHFGNGTRLTVT.

The chain has TRBV5-6 and TRBJ1-1, with 8 bases fitting TRBD1. Per the germline V gene, CDR1 is SGHDT and CDR2 is YYEEEE. With 4 bases clipped from V and 3 bases from J, the junction kept 5 bases outside the gene matches. The CDR3 runs to 14 residues. The CDR3 nucleotides are TGTGCCAGCAGCATGGGACAGGCGGACACTGAAGCTTTCTTT. Residues: CASSMGQADTEAFF.

This chain joins TRBV4-1 and TRBJ1-5; D not certain. The CDR3 sequence is 13 residues long. The germline V and J ends were trimmed by 1 base and 8 bases, with 9 bases remaining between them. Germline V gene lookup returns CDR1 MGHRA and CDR2 YSYEKL. In DNA, the CDR3 is TGCGCCAGCAGCCAAGGCGAGGGTAAGCCCCAGCATTTT. Protein: CASSQGEGKPQHF.